This T cell receptor (beta chain) was profiled in a study of blood T cell repertoires in COVID-19. Everyone who took part was roughly 18 to 89 years old, and they came from about two dozen US areas. Cohorts were based on clinical histories the participants reported. The study counted Cohort 3 donors as recovered given two negative PCRs, clearance, or symptom resolution. This CDR3 spans 16 amino acids. Trimming cost V 1 base and J 8 bases, with 20 bases left between them. Germline-derived CDR1 and CDR2 are MGHRA and YSYEKL. Original processing methods: Nucleated cell number was recorded as an estimate derived from reference gene primer amplification. Method: immunoSEQ multiplex PCR; TCRdb's copy keeps in-frame clones and lacks some. V, J and clone size reflect that table, while D and trimming were determined from the DNA. There are fewer than 350,000 clones in the sample; 89% occur only once, and 1.5% to 2% lies in the top ten.

Sequenced: PBMCs or T cells enriched from blood (not recorded which). The chain employs TRBV4-1 and TRBJ1-2; tentatively, D is TRBD1 (5 bases). The TCR originated in a woman between 40 and 55 years old who had recovered from COVID-19. The CDR3 nucleotides are TGCGCCAGCAGCCAAGTTGTGGATAGGGGTTTTTGGGGCTACACCTTC. Its translation: CASSQVVDRGFWGYTF.